Below are 28 T cell receptor beta chains sequenced from a single sample in a study of tumor-infiltrating lymphocytes in primary liver carcinoma. The researchers produced TCR beta cDNA from around 500 ng total RNA with a constant-region primer. Slightly modified ARM-PCR with three nested multiplex PCR rounds yielded TCR beta libraries. A C-beta reverse primer was combined with TRBV1-TRBV30 forward primers in the first two PCR rounds, and each round had about 10 cycles. Using its own MiXCR run on the multiplex PCR reads, TCRdb lists one record per CDR3 protein. The profile shows more than 60,000 distinct CDR3 sequences, roughly two thirds of them singletons. Each 20-30 mg portion of unsorted bulk tissue served as the source for co-extraction of RNA and DNA. Sequencing was carried out using liver tumor tissue from sampling region 4. Subset described: tumor region T4, right-lateral pole. These TCRs come from a man between 40 and 49 years old with primary liver carcinoma and hepatitis B virus infection.

This clonotype occurred many times. In DNA form, the CDR3 reads TGTGCCAGCAGCTCGGACTCGCGGGAGACCCAGTACTTC. Translated: CASSSDSRETQYF. The chain recombines TRBV13 with TRBJ2-5; D is possibly TRBD2 (5 bases). Germline V gene sequence: CDR1 PRHDT, CDR2 FYEKMQ (reference sequence). The V and J ends lost 4 bases and 5 bases respectively, with 11 bases between them. This CDR3 spans 13 amino acids.

The rearrangement links TRBV25-1 to TRBJ2-4; D gene uncertain. Looked up from germline, CDR1 is MGHDK and CDR2 is SYGVNS. The CDR3 is 12 amino acids. V was cut by 6 bases and J by 6 bases, with 9 bases left in between. CDR3 residues: CASSTSINIQYF. CDR3 in DNA: TGTGCCAGCAGCACTTCCATAAACATTCAGTACTTC.

The chain joins TRBV29-1 to TRBJ2-4, with D perhaps TRBD1 (5 bases). CDR3 size: 16 residues. Germline V lookup: CDR1 SQVTM, CDR2 ANQGSEA. Deletions cut 8 bases from V and 4 bases from J, with 24 bases between. The CDR3 here is CSPDPDSTKAKNIQYF. Written as DNA, the CDR3 is TGCAGCCCGGACCCCGACAGCACAAAAGCTAAAAACATTCAGTACTTC.

In its sample, this clonotype ranks as medium-sized (0.01 to 0.1%). The chain joins TRBV11-1 to TRBJ2-7; D possibly corresponds to TRBD2 (5 bases). With 8 bases removed from V and 2 bases from J, the gap between germline ends came to 10 bases. This CDR3 is 12 amino acids long. Germline CDR1 reads SGHAT; CDR2 reads FQDESV (reference sequence). CDR3: CASGLAPYEQYF. In nucleotides, the CDR3 is TGTGCCAGCGGCCTAGCCCCCTACGAGCAGTACTTC.

This rearrangement joins TRBV10-1 to TRBJ2-3; 7 positions match TRBD2. J was trimmed by 1 base and V by 4 bases; bases with no gene match: 5. The CDR3 runs 15 residues. Germline CDR1 WNHNN, CDR2 SYGVQD (reference sequence). Here the CDR3 reads CASSAAGPRTDTQYF. The CDR3 nucleotides are TGCGCCAGCAGTGCAGCGGGACCCCGCACAGATACGCAGTATTTT.

This clonotype appeared a few times. A much larger clone is a single base away; this may be a read error. The missing conserved phenylalanine or tryptophan at the end of this CDR3 makes a read error likely. V is TRBV10-3 and J is TRBJ1-1; no clear D. The CDR3 runs to 14 residues. V was clipped by 0 bases and J by 1 base, with 6 bases between them. Per germline, CDR1 ENHRY and CDR2 SYGVKD. This CDR3 is CAISESAGNTEAFL. DNA for the CDR3: TGTGCCATCAGTGAGTCTGCGGGGAACACTGAAGCTTTCTTG.

A single count supports this clonotype. This sequence joins TRBV11-2 and TRBJ2-7; D could derive from TRBD1 or TRBD2 (5 bases each). Germline V gene sequence: CDR1 SGHAT, CDR2 FQNNGV. The CDR3 has 15 residues. V was shortened by 7 bases and J by 2 bases, with 18 bases between the two germline ends. Here the CDR3 DNA reads TGTGCCAGCATCCTATCTGGGGGAATAGCCTACGAGCAGTACTTC. It is translated as CASILSGGIAYEQYF.

The rearrangement uses TRBV6-6 and TRBJ2-2, with a tentative D call TRBD2 (6 bases). CDR1 is MNHNY, CDR2 SVGAGI, per germline (reference sequence). V was trimmed by 2 bases and J by 6 bases, leaving 19 bases between them. The CDR3 is made up of 17 amino acids. The CDR3 DNA follows: TGTGCCAGCAGTTACCCCTGCGGTGGGGGGACGTCCGGGGAGCTGTTTTTT. It encodes CASSYPCGGGTSGELFF.

In this sample, this clonotype turned up many times. The CDR3 reads CASKPGQASYEQYF. The CDR3 nucleotides read TGTGCCAGCAAACCGGGACAGGCTTCCTACGAGCAGTACTTC. J is TRBJ2-7 and V is TRBV2; TRBD1 matches 8 bases. The CDR3 has 14 amino acids. CDR1 and CDR2 from the germline V gene are SNHLY and FYNNEI. With V trimmed by 7 bases and J by 1 base, 6 bases remained unmatched.

Notes on this clonotype: A clone one base away is much larger, so this may be a read error. The J gene is TRBJ2-5, the V gene TRBV30; TRBD2 matches at 14 bases. The germline gives CDR1 GTSNPN, CDR2 SVGIG (reference sequence). The CDR3 totals 16 residues. The CDR3 region has the DNA TGTGCCTGGAGTAGAGGACTAGCGGGAGGCAAGGAGATCCAGTACTTC. It specifies CAWSRGLAGGKEIQYF.

This clonotype was picked up many times. The chain employs TRBV28 and TRBJ1-2; 7 nucleotides match TRBD1. After removal of 8 bases from V and 0 bases from J, the junction contained 12 bases not matched to a gene. CDR3 size: 16 residues. Germline V lookup: CDR1 MDHEN, CDR2 SYDVKM. DNA of the CDR3: TGTGCCAGCTTAACCCGTCGGCAGGGGGCTAACTATGGCTACACCTTC. Its protein is CASLTRRQGANYGYTF.

A word on this clonotype: The conserved phenylalanine or tryptophan is not found at the CDR3 terminus, so this likely reflects a read error. The chain recombines TRBV11-2 with TRBJ1-4; D gene ambiguous. The germline gives CDR1 SGHAT, CDR2 FQNNGV. The CDR3 is 15 residues long. The DNA of the CDR3 is TGTGCCAGCAGCTTAGAGAGCAGGCCGAATGATAAACTGTTTATT. Translated: CASSLESRPNDKLFI.

As regards this clonotype: With a much larger clone just one base away, this may be a read error. The genes are TRBV7-9 and TRBJ1-2, with 8 bases that match TRBD1. CDR1 is SEHNR and CDR2 is FQNEAQ in the germline V gene (reference sequence). The CDR3 spans 14 residues. The CDR3 DNA reads TGTGTCAGCAGCCACGACAGGGGCAATTATGGCTACACCTTC. The encoded protein is CVSSHDRGNYGYTF.

About this clonotype itself: An end of the junction differs from the germline gene, which may be a read error. V gene TRBV6-4 combines with J gene TRBJ2-1; no clear D. CDR1 is MRHNA and CDR2 is SNTAGT in the germline V gene. The CDR3 is 13 residues long. In DNA, the CDR3 is TGTGCCAACAGTGACTCGGACGACAATGAGCAGTTCTTC. Translated: CANSDSDDNEQFF.

Regarding this clonotype: The junction departs from the called germline gene at one end, perhaps through a read error. The chain carries TRBV4-1 and TRBJ2-7; D unresolved. Germline V gives CDR1 MGHRA, CDR2 YSYEKL. This CDR3 has 16 amino acids. CDR3 residues: CASSQDLHGIGNEQYF. The DNA of the CDR3 is TGCGCCAGCAGCCAAGATCTCCATGGGATAGGGAACGAACAGTACTTC.

The V call is TRBV11-2, the J call TRBJ2-5; D uncertain. CDR3 size: 16 residues. CDR1 is SGHAT and CDR2 is FQNNGV in the germline V gene. Trimming cost V 1 base and J 6 bases, with 18 bases left between them. The CDR3 nucleotides are TGTGCCAGCAGCTTAGTCCCGGCTAACGGGCGAAAGACCCAGTACTTC. Its protein is CASSLVPANGRKTQYF.

The rearrangement uses TRBV11-1 and TRBJ2-1; TRBD2 is a possible D gene (6 bases). The germline V gene has CDR1 SGHAT and CDR2 FQDESV (reference sequence). This CDR3 comprises 16 residues. The germline V and J ends were trimmed by 1 base and 14 bases, with 24 bases remaining between them. In nucleotides, the CDR3 is TGTGCCAGCAGCTTAGGCCTGGGACTTCCTACACATGGGGAGTTCTTC. It encodes CASSLGLGLPTHGEFF. The full variable domain, completed using reference TRBV11-1 and TRBJ2-1, is EAEVAQSPRYKITEKSQAVAFWCDPISGHATLYWYRQILGQGPELLVQFQDESVVDDSQLPKDRFSAERLKGVDSTLKIQPAELGDSAMYLCASSLGLGLPTHGEFFGPGTRLTVL.

Points on this clonotype: One end of the junction varies from germline; a read error may be responsible. The rearrangement links TRBV11-2 to TRBJ2-1; no reliable D call. The length of the CDR3 is 14 residues. Germline CDR1 reads SGHAT; CDR2 reads FQNNGV. CDR3 DNA: TGCGTCAGCAGCTCGATGCTAGGAATCAATGAGCAGTTCTTC. Residues: CVSSSMLGINEQFF.

Note on this clonotype: A read error may explain this, as a much larger clone is one base away. The chain couples TRBV28 to TRBJ2-7; possible D gene TRBD1, 5 bases. Trimming cost V 8 bases and J 4 bases, with 12 bases left between them. The germline CDR1 and CDR2 sequences are MDHEN and SYDVKM. The CDR3 consists of 12 residues. In nucleotides, the CDR3 is TGTGCCAGCGGTCCCCCAGGGTACGAGCAGTACTTC. This translates into CASGPPGYEQYF.

About this clonotype: The CDR3 does not close with the conserved phenylalanine or tryptophan, likely indicating a read error. The genes are TRBV7-8 and TRBJ2-7; TRBD1 agrees at 7 bases. This CDR3 contains 17 residues. The V segment lost 4 bases and the J segment 3 bases; nucleotides outside the gene matches: 15. Germline V gene sequence: CDR1 SGHVS, CDR2 FQNEAQ. The CDR3 region has the DNA TGTGCCAGCAGCTACAAAAGGGGCCGGGACAGACTCTACGAGCAGTACCTC. The encoded protein is CASSYKRGRDRLYEQYL.

This clonotype was seen at least ten times. This may come from a read error, since a much larger clone is one base off. The chain uses TRBV7-8 and TRBJ1-4; 9 bases are shared with TRBD1. The CDR3 is 15 residues long. From germline, CDR1 is SGHVS and CDR2 FQNEAQ. V shed 4 bases and J 8 bases; nucleotides not matched to a gene: 8. The CDR3 spells CASSSATGGHEKLFF. The CDR3 coding sequence is TGTGCCAGCAGCTCGGCGACAGGGGGTCACGAAAAACTGTTTTTT.

About this clonotype itself: Germline and junction disagree at one end, which may indicate a read error. The chain uses TRBV12-3 or TRBV12-4 and TRBJ2-1, with 7 bases that match TRBD1. This CDR3 has 15 residues. The CDR3: CASSPTGTDGNEQFF. In DNA form, the CDR3 reads TGTGCTAGCAGCCCCACCGGGACAGATGGCAATGAGCAGTTCTTC.

V gene TRBV11-2 combines with J gene TRBJ2-1; D unclear. Germline loops: CDR1 SGHAT, CDR2 FQNNGV. V lost 8 bases and J 8 bases, leaving 13 bases between the germline ends. This CDR3 has 12 residues. CDR3 protein: CASLNDAYEQFF. In nucleotides, the CDR3 is TGTGCCAGCTTAAATGATGCCTATGAGCAGTTCTTC.

As for this clonotype: Given a much more abundant clone one base away, this may be a read error. The J gene is TRBJ1-5, the V gene TRBV5-1; no definite D call. Germline CDR1 and CDR2: SGHRS and YFSETQ. V lost 4 bases and J lost 5, with 13 bases in between. CDR3 length: 14 amino acids. The CDR3 loop reads CASSVNGEDQPQHF. DNA for the CDR3: TGCGCCAGCAGCGTCAATGGTGAGGATCAGCCCCAGCATTTT.

A remark on this clonotype: A much larger clonotype is one base distant, so this may be a read error. This chain links TRBV7-9 with TRBJ2-1, with unresolved D. Germline V gene sequence: CDR1 SEHNR, CDR2 FQNEAQ (reference sequence). The CDR3 is 12 amino acids. The CDR3: CASQQRSGVKLF. DNA of the CDR3: TGTGCCAGCCAACAACGGTCTGGGGTGAAATTATTC.

As to this clonotype: A read error may explain this, as a much larger clone is one base away. The chain carries TRBV30 and TRBJ2-3, with 8 bases matching TRBD2. CDR1 and CDR2 from the germline V gene are GTSNPN and SVGIG (reference sequence). V lost 8 bases and J lost 0; bases outside the gene matches: 10. The CDR3 sequence is 15 residues long. The CDR3 DNA is TGTGCCAGGGGGATAGCGGGGATAAGCACAGATACGCAGTATTTT. This gives the protein CARGIAGISTDTQYF.

Notes on this clonotype: A single base separates this from a much larger clone, so it may be a read error. The J gene is TRBJ2-4, the V gene TRBV5-1; D is possibly TRBD2 (6 bases). The germline CDR1 and CDR2 sequences are SGHRS and YFSETQ. There are 14 residues in the CDR3. The CDR3 here is CARSLEGAKNIQYF. CDR3 DNA: TGCGCCAGGAGCTTGGAGGGGGCCAAAAACATTCAGTACTTC.

Note on this clonotype: A much larger clone sits a single nucleotide away, making a read error possible. This chain links TRBV29-1 with TRBJ2-3, with 7 positions matching TRBD2. Germline loops: CDR1 SQVTM, CDR2 ANQGSEA. The CDR3 is 14 residues long. CDR3: CGIRSSGHTDTQYF. The CDR3 DNA is TGCGGCATAAGGAGTAGCGGGCACACAGATACGCAGTATTTT.